Each of the 21 T cell receptor beta chains below was sequenced from the same sample in a study of T cells in Graves' hyperthyroidism and ophthalmopathy. RNA transcripts provided the source from which TCR beta CDR3 regions were amplified. The HTBI primer set drove a first-round RT-PCR of the TCR CDR3. MiXCR, run by TCRdb on the multiplex PCR reads, gives a single entry per CDR3 protein. Of 690,000 or so distinct CDR3 sequences listed, around a sixth are singletons. The specimen sequenced was blood. The receptors come from a woman aged 45-65 years with Graves' hyperthyroidism that later progressed to Graves' ophthalmopathy.

This clonotype has just a few counts. V usage is TRBV6-1 and J usage is TRBJ2-3, with D unclear. V was pared by 5 bases and J by 2 bases, with 11 bases between. Germline CDR1 reads MNHNS; CDR2 reads SASEGT. The CDR3 length is 14 residues. The CDR3 is CASSLRTNTDTQYF. CDR3 nucleotides: TGTGCCAGCAGTCTTCGGACCAACACAGATACGCAGTATTTT.

J is TRBJ2-2 and V is TRBV5-4; no definite D call. The CDR3 is made up of 14 amino acids. Germline V lookup: CDR1 SGHNT, CDR2 YYREEE (reference sequence). Trimming stripped 4 bases from V and 6 bases from J, with 13 bases between. CDR3 DNA: TGTGCCAGCAGCAGGGTAGGAGAGGCCGGGGAGCTGTTTTTT. This encodes CASSRVGEAGELFF.

The table lists this clonotype with many counts. The rearrangement joins TRBV7-9 to TRBJ2-5; D possibly uses TRBD1 or TRBD2 (6 bases each). CDR3 length equals 15 residues. V lost 0 bases and J lost 1, with 9 bases in between. Germline V gives CDR1 SEHNR, CDR2 FQNEAQ (reference sequence). The CDR3: CASSLAGGTQETQYF. DNA for the CDR3: TGTGCCAGCAGCTTAGCGGGGGGCACCCAAGAGACCCAGTACTTC.

This clonotype was observed a few times. This rearrangement joins TRBV7-9 to TRBJ2-7; 8 nucleotides align to TRBD1. Germline CDR1 is SEHNR and CDR2 is FQNEAQ (reference sequence). Trimming at V came to 2 bases and at J to 5 bases, leaving 5 bases not matched to a gene. The CDR3 contains 14 residues. The CDR3 DNA reads TGTGCCAGCAGCTTACCAGACAGGGGTGACGAGCAGTACTTC. Translating it yields CASSLPDRGDEQYF.

The genes are TRBV5-1 and TRBJ2-7; no clear D. This CDR3 spans 17 amino acids. Trimming pared 0 bases from V and 3 bases from J, leaving 19 bases between. Germline V gene sequence: CDR1 SGHRS, CDR2 YFSETQ. The CDR3 protein is CASSLVFQSRLGYEQYF. DNA of the CDR3: TGCGCCAGCAGCTTGGTCTTCCAATCCAGACTCGGCTACGAGCAGTACTTC. The complete variable domain, with remaining parts taken from reference TRBV5-1 and TRBJ2-7, reads KAGVTQTPRYLIKTRGQQVTLSCSPISGHRSVSWYQQTPGQGLQFLFEYFSETQRNKGNFPGRFSGRQFSNSRSEMNVSTLELGDSALYLCASSLVFQSRLGYEQYFGPGTRLTVT.

The sample holds many counts of this clonotype. The chain recombines TRBV11-2 with TRBJ2-5; a weak D match, TRBD2 (5 bases). The CDR3 spans 11 residues. The V gene lost 3 bases and the J gene lost 11 bases, with 10 bases spanning the gap. The germline V gene encodes CDR1 SGHAT and CDR2 FQNNGV. CDR3 amino acids: CASSFSDSQYF. The CDR3 bases are TGTGCCAGCAGCTTCTCGGACTCACAGTACTTC.

This clonotype was seen only a few times. V is TRBV6-5 and J is TRBJ1-4, with 7 bases fitting TRBD1. The CDR3 sequence is 16 residues long. The ends lost 2 bases at V and 3 bases at J; junction bases unmatched: 6. Germline CDR1 MNHEY, CDR2 SVGAGI. The DNA of the CDR3 is TGTGCCAGCAGTTACGTAGGGGGCGCCCCTAATGAAAAACTGTTTTTT. Its translation is CASSYVGGAPNEKLFF.

CDR3 DNA: TGTGCTAGCGGATCCGGGTATACGCAGTATTTT. Protein sequence: CASGSGYTQYF. The genes are TRBV7-7 and TRBJ2-3, with D perhaps matching TRBD2 (6 bases). There are 11 residues in the CDR3. Germline CDR1 and CDR2: SSHAT and FNYEAQ (reference sequence).

In this sample, this clonotype turned up many times. The chain uses TRBV20-1 and TRBJ1-5; 8 nucleotides align to TRBD1. Germline V CDR1 and CDR2: DFQATT, SNEGSKA (reference sequence). The CDR3 contains 16 residues. Trimming cost V 0 bases and J 5 bases; bases outside gene matches: 9. Here the CDR3 reads CSARDPATGGDQPQHF. CDR3 coding DNA: TGCAGTGCTAGAGATCCGGCTACAGGGGGGGATCAGCCCCAGCATTTT.

This clonotype has a count of ten or more. V and J are TRBV6-1 and TRBJ2-1, with 7 bases matching TRBD1. Per the germline V gene, CDR1 is MNHNS and CDR2 is SASEGT. J lost 2 bases, V lost 3 bases, and 4 bases had no gene match. The CDR3 sequence is 15 residues long. The CDR3 DNA reads TGTGCCAGCAGTGACCCGGGACAGACCTACAATGAGCAGTTCTTC. It yields the protein CASSDPGQTYNEQFF.

The chain uses TRBV6-4 and TRBJ1-2, with D unclear. CDR3 length equals 16 residues. Germline V gene lookup returns CDR1 MRHNA and CDR2 SNTAGT. With 5 bases removed from V and 0 bases from J, the gap between germline ends came to 16 bases. CDR3 loop: CASSCSRAGPNYGYTF. The CDR3 DNA is TGTGCCAGCAGTTGCTCGAGGGCAGGTCCTAACTATGGCTACACCTTC.

The V gene is TRBV4-1, the J gene TRBJ1-5; 10 bases align to TRBD1. Germline lookup yields CDR1 MGHRA and CDR2 YSYEKL. Trimming cost V 0 bases and J 5 bases; bases outside gene matches: 13. This CDR3 contains 19 residues. CDR3 region: CASSQDVGRGQGIHQPQHF. The CDR3 region has the DNA TGCGCCAGCAGCCAAGATGTGGGCAGGGGACAGGGGATCCATCAGCCCCAGCATTTT.

This clonotype was counted between two and nine times. The rearrangement joins TRBV9 to TRBJ2-2; D unresolved. In germline, CDR1 is SGDLS, CDR2 YYNGEE. The CDR3 has 14 residues. The V end lost 0 bases, the J end lost 3 bases, and 6 bases lay between the germline ends. CDR3 bases: TGTGCCAGCAGCGTAGCTGCGCACACCGGGGAGCTGTTTTTT. Translated, it gives CASSVAAHTGELFF.

The V call is TRBV20-1, the J call TRBJ1-1; tentatively, D is TRBD1 (6 bases). This CDR3 contains 15 residues. Germline V lookup: CDR1 DFQATT, CDR2 SNEGSKA (reference sequence). Between the trimmed V and J ends, which lost 2 bases and 1 base, there was a span of 14 bases. The chain's CDR3 is CSARSAGTTNTEAFF. The CDR3 DNA reads as TGCAGTGCTAGATCCGCCGGGACAACGAACACTGAAGCTTTCTTT.

At least ten counts were recorded for this clonotype. The V gene is TRBV6-5, the J gene TRBJ2-7; D remains ambiguous. V was cut by 2 bases and J by 0 bases, with 14 bases left in between. The germline gives CDR1 MNHEY, CDR2 SVGAGI. This CDR3 spans 16 amino acids. In DNA, the CDR3 is TGTGCCAGCAGTTACCCCCTCCCTGCCAACTCCTACGAGCAGTACTTC. It translates to CASSYPLPANSYEQYF.

V and J are TRBV11-2 and TRBJ2-1; D may be TRBD1 or TRBD2 (5 bases each). The CDR3 covers 15 residues. The germline V gene encodes CDR1 SGHAT and CDR2 FQNNGV. The V and J ends lost 0 bases and 7 bases respectively, with 13 bases between them. This CDR3 is CASSLDGDHLNEQFF. The CDR3 DNA reads as TGTGCCAGCAGCTTAGATGGGGACCATCTAAATGAGCAGTTCTTC. The whole variable domain, filled in from reference TRBV11-2 and TRBJ2-1, reads EAGVAQSPRYKIIEKRQSVAFWCNPISGHATLYWYQQILGQGPKLLIQFQNNGVVDDSQLPKDRFSAERLKGVDSTLKIQPAKLEDSAVYLCASSLDGDHLNEQFFGPGTRLTVL.

This clonotype was seen many times. This chain links TRBV27 with TRBJ1-1; the match to TRBD1 covers 7 bases. J was trimmed by 3 bases and V by 1 base; bases with no gene match: 5. The germline CDR1 and CDR2 sequences are MNHEY and SMNVEV (reference sequence). This CDR3 has 15 residues. In DNA, the CDR3 is TGTGCCAGCAGTTTATGGGCAGGGGGGGACACTGAAGCTTTCTTT. As protein: CASSLWAGGDTEAFF.

This clonotype was counted a few times. The chain is built from TRBV6-2 or TRBV6-3 and TRBJ1-5; D ambiguous. CDR1 and CDR2 from the germline V gene are MNHEY and SVGEGT. Between the trimmed V and J ends, which lost 8 bases and 0 bases, there was a span of 11 bases. This CDR3 spans 14 amino acids. Written as DNA, the CDR3 is TGTGCCAGCGGGCACCCCGATAGCAATCAGCCCCAGCATTTT. This gives the protein CASGHPDSNQPQHF.

With regard to this clonotype: Possible read error: a much larger clone is one base away. The chain recombines TRBV28 with TRBJ2-5; the D gene is possibly TRBD2 (7 bases). V gave up 5 bases and J gave up 5 bases, with 18 bases separating them. Germline CDR1 MDHEN, CDR2 SYDVKM. This CDR3 has 15 amino acids. Written as DNA, the CDR3 is TGTGCCAGCAGTAGATGGGCGGGGGCCGGGGAGACCCAGTACTTC. Residues: CASSRWAGAGETQYF.

This clonotype appeared many times. CDR3 sequence (DNA): TGCAGCGTTGAGATGACAGGGGGCACTGAAGCTTTCTTT. Encoded protein: CSVEMTGGTEAFF. The chain uses TRBV29-1 and TRBJ1-1; 9 bases agree with TRBD1. Germline assignment: CDR1 SQVTM and CDR2 ANQGSEA. The CDR3 sequence is 13 residues long. The V segment lost 3 bases and the J segment 4 bases; nucleotides outside the gene matches: 3.

This clonotype was seen only a few times. The V and J genes are TRBV30 and TRBJ1-6, with a possible D match to TRBD1 (6 bases). CDR3 size: 16 residues. Germline V gene data show CDR1 as GTSNPN and CDR2 as SVGIG (reference sequence). Trimming shortened V by 2 bases and J by 10 bases, and 21 bases separated the two germline ends. The CDR3 reads CAWSFPMGGRGSPLHF. For the CDR3, the DNA is TGTGCCTGGAGTTTCCCGATGGGGGGGCGAGGGTCACCCCTCCACTTT.